Listed here are 15 T cell receptor beta chains from one sample, sequenced in a study of blood T cell repertoires in COVID-19. Some clones are missing from TCRdb's copy, which holds only in-frame ones; the method was immunoSEQ multiplex PCR. Of some 80,000 clones in the sample, roughly 90% were seen once. Sequencing input: peripheral blood. The receptors were sampled from a human donor in a cohort sampled during active COVID-19.

The rearrangement links TRBV4-3 to TRBJ2-1; D call uncertain. This CDR3 is built from 13 residues. V lost 0 bases to trimming and J lost 9 bases, with 9 bases between them. Germline values: CDR1 LGHNA, CDR2 YSLEER. CDR3 sequence: CASSQDPSGEQFF. Written as DNA, the CDR3 is TGCGCCAGCAGCCAAGATCCGTCGGGTGAGCAGTTCTTC.

The chain recombines TRBV7-3 with TRBJ2-1; TRBD2 aligns across 11 bases. Germline V gene data show CDR1 as SGHTA and CDR2 as FQGTGA. V lost 5 bases, J lost 4 bases, and 7 bases stayed unmatched. The CDR3 sequence is 16 residues long. The CDR3 sequence: CASSAPGLADYNEQFF. The CDR3 bases are TGTGCCAGCAGCGCACCGGGACTAGCGGATTACAATGAGCAGTTCTTC. Based on the CDR3 plus reference TRBV7-3 and TRBJ2-1, the full variable domain is GAGVSQTPSNKVTEKGKYVELRCDPISGHTALYWYRQSLGQGPEFLIYFQGTGAADDSGLPNDRFFAVRPEGSVSTLKIQRTERGDSAVYLCASSAPGLADYNEQFFGPGTRLTVL.

This clone was seen a single time. The genes are TRBV5-1 and TRBJ2-7; the D is unclear. Trimming removed 0 bases at V and 0 bases at J, with 7 bases between. Germline CDR1 reads SGHRS; CDR2 reads YFSETQ. There are 14 residues in the CDR3. The CDR3 loop reads CASSLASPSYEQYF. CDR3 DNA sequence: TGCGCCAGCAGCTTGGCATCCCCCTCCTACGAGCAGTACTTC.

The chain recombines TRBV7-8 with TRBJ1-3; 8 bases map to TRBD1. The CDR3 totals 15 residues. V lost 1 base, J lost 3 bases, and 2 bases stayed unmatched. Germline CDR1 and CDR2: SGHVS and FQNEAQ. The chain's CDR3 is CASSLVDRGGNTIYF. CDR3 sequence (DNA): TGTGCCAGCAGCTTAGTCGACAGGGGTGGAAACACCATATATTTT.

CDR3: CASSFTGQLQETQYF. CDR3 nucleotide sequence: TGTGCCAGCAGTTTTACGGGACAGCTCCAAGAGACCCAGTACTTC. The gene calls are TRBV28 and TRBJ2-5; 7 bases fit TRBD1. From germline, CDR1 is MDHEN and CDR2 SYDVKM. The CDR3 runs to 15 residues. V trimming: 3 bases; J trimming: 1 base; junction bases outside the gene matches: 5.

The chain combines TRBV7-7 with TRBJ2-1; 9 bases map to TRBD2. Trimming cost V 4 bases and J 5 bases; bases outside gene matches: 6. There are 15 residues in the CDR3. Germline CDR1 reads SSHAT; CDR2 reads FNYEAQ (reference sequence). CDR3 residues: CASSSGTSRNNEQFF. CDR3 sequence (DNA): TGTGCCAGCAGCTCCGGGACTAGCAGAAACAATGAGCAGTTCTTC.

This chain joins TRBV29-1 and TRBJ2-7, with TRBD2 identical over 7 bases. V was clipped by 7 bases and J by 0 bases; unmatched bases: 6. The CDR3 runs 13 residues. Looked up from germline, CDR1 is SQVTM and CDR2 is ANQGSEA. The chain's CDR3 is CSATGRGSYEQYF. The CDR3 DNA is TGCAGCGCTACTGGGAGGGGCTCCTACGAGCAGTACTTC.

This chain links TRBV29-1 with TRBJ1-1; TRBD1 aligns across 10 bases. The CDR3 is 14 residues long. Germline values: CDR1 SQVTM, CDR2 ANQGSEA. V shed 6 bases, J shed 7 bases, and the junction held 11 bases outside the gene matches. The CDR3 DNA sequence: TGCAGCGTCGGAATTCGGACAGGGGGTGGTGAAGCTTTCTTT. Translated, it gives CSVGIRTGGGEAFF.

This rearrangement joins TRBV2 to TRBJ2-2; 8 bases match TRBD2. J gave up 6 bases and V 2 bases, and 11 bases lay outside the gene matches. The CDR3 is 17 amino acids. In germline, CDR1 is SNHLY, CDR2 FYNNEI. CDR3 loop: CASSELAGPLGAGELFF. The CDR3 bases are TGTGCCAGCAGTGAATTAGCGGGACCGCTAGGGGCCGGGGAGCTGTTTTTT. The variable domain in full, completed from reference TRBV2 and TRBJ2-2, reads EPEVTQTPSHQVTQMGQEVILRCVPISNHLYFYWYRQILGQKVEFLVSFYNNEISEKSEIFDDQFSVERPDGSNFTLKIRSTKLEDSAMYFCASSELAGPLGAGELFFGEGSRLTVL.

The chain carries TRBV5-6 and TRBJ1-2; D might be TRBD1 (5 bases). The CDR3 length is 16 residues. Germline CDR1 and CDR2: SGHDT and YYEEEE. V was clipped by 1 base and J by 8 bases, with 21 bases between them. This chain's CDR3 is CASSLRDWGPGTGYTF. In DNA form, the CDR3 reads TGTGCCAGCAGCTTGCGGGACTGGGGTCCCGGGACCGGCTACACCTTC.

V and J are TRBV18 and TRBJ2-1; 10 nucleotides align to TRBD2. The V gene's germline CDR1 is KGHSH and CDR2 LQKENI. The CDR3 is made up of 16 amino acids. The junction had 4 bases not matched to a gene; V was cut back by 0 bases and J by 5 bases. The DNA of the CDR3 is TGTGCCAGCTCACCACCGGAGCGGGGGGGAAACAATGAGCAGTTCTTC. As protein: CASSPPERGGNNEQFF.

This rearrangement joins TRBV28 to TRBJ2-3, with TRBD2 matching 10 bases. The germline V gene has CDR1 MDHEN and CDR2 SYDVKM. This CDR3 has 15 amino acids. The junction had 5 bases not matched to a gene; V was cut back by 6 bases and J by 2 bases. The CDR3 nucleotides read TGTGCCAGCAGACCTAGCGGGAGAAACACAGATACGCAGTATTTT. Its translation: CASRPSGRNTDTQYF. Supplemented by reference TRBV28 and TRBJ2-3, the full variable domain reads DVKVTQSSRYLVKRTGEKVFLECVQDMDHENMFWYRQDPGLGLRLIYFSYDVKMKEKGDIPEGYSVSREKKERFSLILESASTNQTSMYLCASRPSGRNTDTQYFGPGTRLTVL.

The chain has TRBV12-3 or TRBV12-4 and TRBJ1-5, with TRBD1 matching 8 bases. The trim removed 6 bases at V and 6 bases at J, leaving 4 bases unmatched. This CDR3 is 13 amino acids long. Written as DNA, the CDR3 is TGTGCCAGCAGCCGACAGGGGTTTCAGCCCCAGCATTTT. Translated, it gives CASSRQGFQPQHF.

The J gene is TRBJ2-7, the V gene TRBV5-1, with 7 nucleotides matching TRBD1. The germline V gene encodes CDR1 SGHRS and CDR2 YFSETQ. The V segment lost 4 bases and the J segment 2 bases; nucleotides outside the gene matches: 9. This CDR3 region has 15 residues. CDR3: CASSGETGFTYEQYF. The CDR3 DNA reads TGCGCCAGCAGCGGGGAGACAGGGTTCACCTACGAGCAGTACTTC.

The chain is built from TRBV19 and TRBJ2-7, with 8 bases identical to TRBD1. Germline V CDR1 and CDR2: LNHDA, SQIVND (reference sequence). The V and J ends lost 3 bases and 4 bases, in that order; junction bases with no gene match: 8. CDR3 length: 15 amino acids. The CDR3 reads CASSIEGTGSYEQYF. DNA for the CDR3: TGTGCCAGTAGTATCGAGGGGACAGGCTCGTACGAGCAGTACTTC.